The 3 T cell receptor beta chains given below trace back to one sample, sequenced in a study of cytomegalovirus exposure and HLA in healthy donors. The PCR employed 60 Vbeta primers together with 13 Jbeta primers. Sequencing used immunoSEQ multiplex PCR; TCRdb keeps in-frame clones, though not all of them. The table lists 74,000 or so clones, 79% of them singletons. The sample consisted of PBMCs. The source is a middle-aged woman in good health and CMV-seropositive.

The V and J genes are TRBV5-4 and TRBJ2-5; TRBD1 matches at 8 bases. The length of the CDR3 is 14 residues. Germline CDR1 SGHNT, CDR2 YYREEE (reference sequence). V dropped 4 bases and J dropped 7; count of bases not matched to a gene: 9. The CDR3 DNA reads TGTGCCAGCAGCCAGCAGGGGGCTGGGGGGACCCAGTACTTC. This encodes CASSQQGAGGTQYF.

The rearrangement links TRBV30 to TRBJ2-2, with 8 bases aligning to TRBD1. Germline V gives CDR1 GTSNPN, CDR2 SVGIG (reference sequence). V lost 2 bases and J lost 7; bases outside the gene matches: 3. There are 13 residues in the CDR3. The CDR3 protein is CAWSRQGYGELFF. DNA of the CDR3: TGTGCCTGGAGTCGACAGGGGTACGGGGAGCTGTTTTTT.

The CDR3 DNA sequence: TGTGCCAGCAGCTTAAGACTAGTGGGTTACGAGCAGTACTTC. Its translation is CASSLRLVGYEQYF. The chain combines TRBV7-2 with TRBJ2-7; D is perhaps TRBD2 (6 bases). Between the trimmed V and J ends, which lost 2 bases and 4 bases, there was a span of 12 bases. CDR3 length equals 14 residues. Germline V lookup: CDR1 SGHTA, CDR2 FQGNSA. The full variable domain, in which reference TRBV7-2 and TRBJ2-7 provide the parts outside the CDR3, is GAGVSQSPSNKVTEKGKDVELRCDPISGHTALYWYRQSLGQGLEFLIYFQGNSAPDKSGLPSDRFSAERTGGSVSTLTIQRTQQEDSAVYLCASSLRLVGYEQYFGPGTRLTVT.